This TCR beta chain was sequenced during a study of cytomegalovirus exposure and HLA in healthy donors. Study-wide points: Association with HLA alleles at 0.05 false discovery rate was found for 16,951 TCR beta sequences in a later analysis. Earlier analysis yielded a pattern in which most TCR beta V segments were productive about 90% or about 30% of the time. Later analysis identified a missense DCLRE1C variant that was linked to TCR beta V- and J-gene trimming.

Trimming removed 7 bases at V and 0 bases at J, with 12 bases between. Germline lookup yields CDR1 SGHRS and CDR2 YFSETQ. This CDR3 spans 14 amino acids. With regard to this clone: The antigen is undetermined.

The PCR employed 60 Vbeta primers together with 13 Jbeta primers. Sequenced by immunoSEQ multiplex PCR; TCRdb stores in-frame clones only, minus some. The data contain about 190,000 clones, 60% to 80% of them singletons. At sampling all donors were nominally healthy, likely with unrecorded immune exposures. This chain uses TRBV5-1 with TRBJ2-3, with TRBD1 as a possible D gene (6 bases). The receptor was derived from a young woman in good health and CMV-seropositive. The sample taken for sequencing was PBMCs. The CDR3 is CASGGGPSTDTQYF. CDR3 sequence (DNA): TGCGCCAGCGGGGGCGGGCCCAGCACAGATACGCAGTATTTT. The entire variable domain, with the rest obtained from reference TRBV5-1 and TRBJ2-3, is as follows: KAGVTQTPRYLIKTRGQQVTLSCSPISGHRSVSWYQQTPGQGLQFLFEYFSETQRNKGNFPGRFSGRQFSNSRSEMNVSTLELGDSALYLCASGGGPSTDTQYFGPGTRLTVL.